Following are 9 T cell receptor beta chains from one sample sequenced in a study of T cell repertoires in aging, cancer and after chemotherapy. Amplification of TCR beta used genomic DNA extracted from peripheral blood. Multiplex touch-down PCR with TRB-A/B primers amplified rearranged V-D-J TRB sequences. TCRdb analysed the multiplex PCR reads with MiXCR anew, one entry per CDR3 protein. Here the sample spans about 550 distinct CDR3 sequences, 20% being singletons. The sequenced sample consisted of blood. These receptors originate from a human donor with a solid tumor.

Relative to its sample, this clonotype is medium-sized. This chain joins TRBV5-1 and TRBJ1-2; D perhaps matches TRBD1 (6 bases). Germline lookup yields CDR1 SGHRS and CDR2 YFSETQ. V was clipped by 6 bases and J by 0 bases, with 12 bases between them. CDR3 length equals 14 residues. The chain's CDR3 is CASKGTPTNYGYTF. The CDR3 DNA sequence: TGCGCCAGCAAGGGGACACCCACTAACTATGGCTACACCTTC.

V gene TRBV18 combines with J gene TRBJ1-1; no clear D. The germline V and J ends were trimmed by 6 bases and 1 base, with 12 bases remaining between them. The CDR3 extends over 14 amino acids. Per germline, CDR1 KGHSH and CDR2 LQKENI. The CDR3 region is CASSLGGGNTEAFF. The CDR3 DNA reads TGTGCCAGCTCGCTAGGCGGAGGGAACACTGAAGCTTTCTTT.

This clonotype counts as large. This chain links TRBV29-1 with TRBJ2-7, with 10 bases matching TRBD1. CDR1 is SQVTM and CDR2 is ANQGSEA in the germline V gene. The CDR3 is 12 amino acids. Trimming cost V 7 bases and J 2 bases; bases outside gene matches: 2. CDR3 sequence: CSGQGATYEQYF. The CDR3, as DNA: TGCAGCGGACAGGGGGCGACCTACGAGCAGTACTTC.

Regarding this clonotype: The junction shows a germline mismatch at one end, possibly a read error. The chain couples TRBV24-1 to TRBJ2-1, with D unresolved. Germline CDR1 reads KGHDR; CDR2 reads SFDVKD. The CDR3 covers 14 residues. The CDR3 DNA follows: TGTACCACCAGTGAACCCAACTCCTACAATGAGCAGTTCTTC. It specifies CTTSEPNSYNEQFF.

J is TRBJ1-5 and V is TRBV24-1; D not certain. V was trimmed by 4 bases and J by 5 bases, leaving 11 bases between them. The CDR3 is made up of 14 amino acids. Per germline, CDR1 KGHDR and CDR2 SFDVKD. For the CDR3, the DNA is TGTGCCACCAGTGAACCCAGGACCGATCAGCCCCAGCATTTT. It encodes CATSEPRTDQPQHF.

Turning to this clonotype: A read error may be the cause here, since a much bigger clone is one base away. The gene calls are TRBV7-9 and TRBJ2-1; D is possibly TRBD1 or TRBD2 (5 bases each). Trimming stripped 1 base from V and 8 bases from J, with 15 bases between. The CDR3 sequence is 15 residues long. Germline lookup yields CDR1 SEHNR and CDR2 FQNEAQ (reference sequence). The DNA of the CDR3 is TGTGCCAGCAGCTTAGGGATAGCGCTAGGGGATGAGCAGTTCTTC. This codes for CASSLGIALGDEQFF.

Details on this clonotype: A read error is possible here, since a much larger clone lies one base away. The chain carries TRBV19 and TRBJ2-1; a possible D gene is TRBD1 (5 bases). This CDR3 spans 13 amino acids. The V gene's germline CDR1 is LNHDA and CDR2 SQIVND (reference sequence). The CDR3 spells CVSSIQVLDEQFF. The CDR3 DNA reads as TGTGTCAGTAGTATACAGGTTTTGGATGAGCAGTTCTTC.

CDR3 sequence (DNA): TGTGCCAGCACACTAGGGGCCGGTACTGAAGCTTTCTTT. Its protein is CASTLGAGTEAFF. The chain recombines TRBV2 with TRBJ1-1; maybe TRBD1 (5 bases). The germline V gene encodes CDR1 SNHLY and CDR2 FYNNEI. The CDR3 sequence is 13 residues long. V dropped 7 bases and J dropped 5 bases, with 14 bases sitting between them.

This clonotype is labeled as large. The chain employs TRBV6-2 or TRBV6-3 and TRBJ2-6, with D unclear. V was trimmed by 4 bases and J by 0 bases, leaving 4 bases between them. The CDR3 consists of 14 residues. Germline V lookup: CDR1 MNHEY, CDR2 SVGEGT. The CDR3 is CASSWSSGANVLTF. The CDR3 DNA is TGTGCCAGCAGTTGGTCCTCTGGGGCCAACGTCCTGACTTTC.